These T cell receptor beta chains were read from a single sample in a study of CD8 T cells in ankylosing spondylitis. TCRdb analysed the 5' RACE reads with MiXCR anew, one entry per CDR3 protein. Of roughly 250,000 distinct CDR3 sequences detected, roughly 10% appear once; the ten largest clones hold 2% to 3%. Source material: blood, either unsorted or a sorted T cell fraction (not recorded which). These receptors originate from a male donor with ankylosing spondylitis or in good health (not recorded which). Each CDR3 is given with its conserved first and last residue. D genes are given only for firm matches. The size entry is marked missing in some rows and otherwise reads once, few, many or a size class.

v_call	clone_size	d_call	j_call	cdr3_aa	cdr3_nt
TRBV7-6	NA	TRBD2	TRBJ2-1	CASSWTSGRDSNEQFF	TGTGCCAGCAGCTGGACTAGCGGGAGGGATAGCAATGAGCAGTTCTTC
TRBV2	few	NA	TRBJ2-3	CASSEWGRTPSTDTQYF	TGTGCCAGCAGTGAGTGGGGCAGGACCCCTAGCACAGATACGCAGTATTTT
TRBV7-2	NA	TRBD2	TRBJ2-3	CASSTSGGGADTQYF	TGTGCCAGCAGCACTAGCGGGGGGGGGGCAGATACGCAGTATTTT
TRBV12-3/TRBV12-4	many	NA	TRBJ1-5	CASSLGTVVGIQHF	TGTGCCAGCAGTTTAGGGACAGTCGTGGGTATTCAGCATTTT
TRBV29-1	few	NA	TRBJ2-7	CSVELRGAYSAYEQYF	TGCAGCGTTGAGCTTCGAGGGGCCTACTCAGCCTACGAGCAGTACTTC
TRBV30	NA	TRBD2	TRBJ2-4	CAWSFRLAGVGIQYF	TGTGCCTGGAGTTTCCGACTAGCGGGAGTAGGTATTCAGTACTTC
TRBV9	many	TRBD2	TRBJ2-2	CASSVGASGRTGELFF	TGTGCCAGCAGCGTAGGCGCTAGCGGGCGCACCGGGGAGCTGTTTTTT
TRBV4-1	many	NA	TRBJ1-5	CASSHPGQYNQPQHF	TGCGCCAGCAGCCATCCCGGACAGTATAATCAGCCCCAGCATTTT
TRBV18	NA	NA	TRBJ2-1	CASSPIEGTNRDNEQFF	TGTGCCAGCTCACCTATTGAGGGTACCAACAGGGACAATGAGCAGTTCTTC
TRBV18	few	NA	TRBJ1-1	CASSPLSGLNTEAFF	TGTGCCAGCTCACCACTGTCAGGACTGAACACTGAAGCTTTCTTT
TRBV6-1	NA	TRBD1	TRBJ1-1	CANKRTGGNTEAFF	TGTGCCAACAAACGCACAGGGGGGAACACTGAAGCTTTCTTT
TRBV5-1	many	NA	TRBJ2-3	CASSLAVRETDTQYF	TGCGCCAGCAGCTTGGCCGTCAGGGAAACAGATACGCAGTATTTT
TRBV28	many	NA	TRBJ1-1	CASSLLAADTEAFF	TGTGCCAGCAGTTTATTGGCCGCGGACACTGAAGCTTTCTTT
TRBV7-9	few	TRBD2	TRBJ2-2	CASSVPSGRATGELFF	TGTGCCAGCAGCGTTCCTAGCGGGAGGGCCACCGGGGAGCTGTTTTTT
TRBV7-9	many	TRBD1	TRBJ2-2	CASSQSGTGVAGELFF	TGTGCCAGCAGCCAATCCGGGACAGGGGTAGCCGGGGAGCTGTTTTTT
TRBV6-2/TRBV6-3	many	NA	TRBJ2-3	CASSYPEREGSSTDTQYF	TGTGCCAGCAGTTACCCCGAGAGGGAAGGGTCTAGCACAGATACGCAGTATTTT
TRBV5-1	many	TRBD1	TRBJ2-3	CASSSTQGAVDTQYF	TGCGCCAGCAGCTCGACACAGGGGGCCGTGGATACGCAGTATTTT
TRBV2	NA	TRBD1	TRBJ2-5	CASSEGTGYQETQYF	TGTGCCAGCAGTGAAGGGACAGGGTACCAAGAGACCCAGTACTTC
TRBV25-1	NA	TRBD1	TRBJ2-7	CASSESRTGGSEQYF	TGTGCCAGCAGTGAATCAAGGACAGGGGGCAGCGAGCAGTACTTC
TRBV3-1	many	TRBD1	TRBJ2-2	CASSHRDSTSIRPRGPGELFF	TGTGCCAGCAGCCACCGGGACAGCACCTCCATCAGACCCAGAGGCCCCGGGGAGCTGTTTTTT
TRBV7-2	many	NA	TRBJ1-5	CASSLELGPQHF	TGTGCCAGCAGCTTAGAGTTGGGGCCCCAGCATTTT
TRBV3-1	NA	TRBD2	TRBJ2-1	CASSQGPAGPNEQFF	TGTGCCAGCAGCCAAGGTCCAGCGGGGCCCAATGAGCAGTTCTTC
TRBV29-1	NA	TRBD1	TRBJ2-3	CSVLGTGQTDTQYF	TGCAGCGTCCTAGGGACAGGGCAAACAGATACGCAGTATTTT
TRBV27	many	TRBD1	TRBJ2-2	CASRRDRGNTGELFF	TGTGCCAGCAGGAGGGACAGGGGGAACACCGGGGAGCTGTTTTTT
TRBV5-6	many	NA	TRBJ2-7	CASSFFEGEQYF	TGTGCCAGCAGCTTCTTTGAAGGCGAGCAGTACTTC
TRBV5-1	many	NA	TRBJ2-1	CASSLGPGTAEQFF	TGCGCCAGCAGCTTGGGGCCGGGAACCGCTGAGCAGTTCTTC
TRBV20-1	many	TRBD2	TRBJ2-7	CSARGARLAGNYEQYF	TGCAGTGCTAGAGGTGCCCGGCTAGCGGGTAACTACGAGCAGTACTTC
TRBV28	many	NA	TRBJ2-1	CASSQLGNEQFF	TGTGCCAGCAGTCAACTGGGCAATGAGCAGTTCTTC